Sequencing of this T cell receptor (beta chain) was carried out in a study of T cell responses to AZD1222 COVID-19 vaccine. Study-level results: Elevations in Spike-specific TCR breadth and depth followed administration of two AZD1222 doses. White British donors predominated, females outnumbered males, and clonal diversity was possibly underestimated.

In regard to this clone: Antigen specificity is unknown.

Analysis merged second doses at about 4 or about 12 weeks. The method was immunoSEQ multiplex PCR; TCRdb's version includes in-frame clones alone and lacks a portion of them. The data show more than 95,000 clones, 75% to 90% seen once. This receptor was identified in an adult who received the AZD1222 COVID-19 vaccine. Sequencing was performed on peripheral blood, taken 28 days after the second AZD1222 dose.

The CDR3 sequence is CASSDRADTQYF. CDR3 nucleotides: TGTGCCAGCAGTGACAGGGCAGATACGCAGTATTTT. This chain joins TRBV6-4 and TRBJ2-3; D gene ambiguous. V shed 2 bases and J shed 4 bases, with 4 bases lying between them. Germline values: CDR1 MRHNA, CDR2 SNTAGT. CDR3 length: 12 amino acids.